The rows below give T cell receptor beta chains drawn from one sample of a study of blood T cell repertoires in COVID-19. The data were produced by immunoSEQ multiplex PCR, yet TCRdb's version contains in-frame clones alone and is incomplete. The profile shows 260,000 or so clones, about four fifths of them singletons. The sequenced sample was peripheral blood. Every receptor here comes from a woman of 80 years or more with COVID-19, enrolled during active disease. The CDR3 runs from the conserved cysteine through the conserved F or W. Fields, in order: CDR3 length, clone size, V gene, J gene, D gene, CDR3 DNA, CDR3 protein. D genes are given only for firm matches. Size is stated for part of the rows, as once, few or many counts, or as a class when the clone is expanded.

cdr3_length: 12
clone_size: NA
v_call: TRBV19
j_call: TRBJ1-1
d_call: NA
cdr3_nt: TGTGCCAGTAGTATGGCGAACACTGAAGCTTTCTTT
cdr3_aa: CASSMANTEAFF

cdr3_length: 16
clone_size: NA
v_call: TRBV19
j_call: TRBJ1-5
d_call: NA
cdr3_nt: TGTGCCAGTAGTATAGGAAGGGGTATGGGGAATCAGCCCCAGCATTTT
cdr3_aa: CASSIGRGMGNQPQHF

cdr3_length: 15
clone_size: NA
v_call: TRBV28
j_call: TRBJ1-1
d_call: NA
cdr3_nt: TGTGCCAGCAGTCCAGGAGGAACGGGGTTGGCTGAAGCTTTCTTT
cdr3_aa: CASSPGGTGLAEAFF

cdr3_length: 13
clone_size: NA
v_call: TRBV28
j_call: TRBJ2-7
d_call: NA
cdr3_nt: TGTGCCATAGCAGGGGGAGGTGTCCACGAGCAGTACTTC
cdr3_aa: CAIAGGGVHEQYF

cdr3_length: 14
clone_size: NA
v_call: TRBV24-1
j_call: TRBJ1-2
d_call: NA
cdr3_nt: TGTGCCACCAGTGATTCCCGTACCTGGAGTGGCTACACCTTC
cdr3_aa: CATSDSRTWSGYTF

cdr3_length: 14
clone_size: once
v_call: TRBV5-6
j_call: TRBJ1-1
d_call: NA
cdr3_nt: TGTGCCAGCAGCCCCGACAGTCTGAACACTGAAGCTTTCTTT
cdr3_aa: CASSPDSLNTEAFF

cdr3_length: 16
clone_size: few
v_call: TRBV11-2
j_call: TRBJ2-7
d_call: TRBD1
cdr3_nt: TGTGCCAGCAGCTTAGATTCGGGACAGGGATCGTACGAGCAGTACTTC
cdr3_aa: CASSLDSGQGSYEQYF

cdr3_length: 13
clone_size: NA
v_call: TRBV12-3/TRBV12-4
j_call: TRBJ1-1
d_call: TRBD1
cdr3_nt: TGTGCCAGCAGCTTATTTACAGGGGCTGAAGCTTTCTTT
cdr3_aa: CASSLFTGAEAFF

cdr3_length: 14
clone_size: NA
v_call: TRBV5-8
j_call: TRBJ1-2
d_call: NA
cdr3_nt: TGTGCCAGCAGCTTGCAGGGGCCTAACTATGGCTACACCTTC
cdr3_aa: CASSLQGPNYGYTF

cdr3_length: 15
clone_size: NA
v_call: TRBV5-1
j_call: TRBJ2-1
d_call: NA
cdr3_nt: TGCGCCAGCAGCTTGCACGGGGTAGACTACAATGAGCAGTTCTTC
cdr3_aa: CASSLHGVDYNEQFF

cdr3_length: 12
clone_size: once
v_call: TRBV9
j_call: TRBJ2-3
d_call: TRBD2
cdr3_nt: TGTGCCAGTACTAGCGGCACAGATACGCAGTATTTT
cdr3_aa: CASTSGTDTQYF

cdr3_length: 15
clone_size: NA
v_call: TRBV7-2
j_call: TRBJ2-7
d_call: TRBD1
cdr3_nt: TGTGCCAGCAGCCTCCGTCTCGACAGGGGGTACGAGCAGTACTTC
cdr3_aa: CASSLRLDRGYEQYF